Shown below are 15 T cell receptor beta chains from a single sample sequenced in a study of blood T cell repertoires in COVID-19. Only in-frame clones appear in the TCRdb table, and some are missing; sequencing was by immunoSEQ multiplex PCR. Of 90,000 or so clones in the sample, approximately 91% were seen once. Sequenced input: peripheral blood. These receptors were taken from a woman in her 70s with acute or convalescent COVID-19.

V gene TRBV24-1 combines with J gene TRBJ1-2, with 7 bases matching TRBD1. Germline-derived CDR1 and CDR2 are KGHDR and SFDVKD. This CDR3 has 12 residues. V was clipped by 5 bases and J by 7 bases; unmatched bases: 3. CDR3 bases: TGTGCCACCAGTGTCAGGGACAGTGGCTACACCTTC. This sequence encodes CATSVRDSGYTF.

The J gene is TRBJ2-1, the V gene TRBV24-1, with TRBD2 matching 12 bases. Trimming took 4 bases from V and 6 from J; bases not matched to a gene: 3. This CDR3 is 15 amino acids long. Looked up from germline, CDR1 is KGHDR and CDR2 is SFDVKD. The CDR3 protein is CATSEWTSGTNEQFF. The CDR3 bases are TGTGCCACCAGTGAGTGGACTAGCGGGACCAATGAGCAGTTCTTC.

V is TRBV6-2 or TRBV6-3 and J is TRBJ2-3; perhaps TRBD2 as D (7 bases). CDR1 and CDR2 from the germline V gene are MNHEY and SVGEGT. The CDR3 covers 16 residues. V gave up 4 bases and J gave up 0 bases, with 14 bases separating them. The CDR3 spells CASSWRRGPSTDTQYF. Here the CDR3 DNA reads TGTGCCAGCAGTTGGAGGCGGGGGCCTAGCACAGATACGCAGTATTTT.

The chain employs TRBV6-5 and TRBJ2-7; D remains ambiguous. The V end lost 5 bases, the J end lost 2 bases, and 13 bases lay between the germline ends. This CDR3 contains 14 residues. The V gene's germline CDR1 is MNHEY and CDR2 SVGAGI. CDR3 DNA: TGTGCCAGCAGTATCACAGCTTCGACCTACGAGCAGTACTTC. Translation gives CASSITASTYEQYF.

V gene TRBV2 combines with J gene TRBJ2-2; TRBD2 matches at 8 bases. With V trimmed by 4 bases and J by 2 bases, 3 bases remained unmatched. This CDR3 is 15 amino acids long. Germline V gene data show CDR1 as SNHLY and CDR2 as FYNNEI. CDR3 sequence reads: CASSGLAPNTGELFF. CDR3 bases: TGTGCCAGCAGTGGACTAGCGCCTAACACCGGGGAGCTGTTTTTT.

The chain has TRBV7-6 and TRBJ2-1, with 11 bases identical to TRBD2. The CDR3 runs 19 residues. With V trimmed by 5 bases and J by 0 bases, 12 bases remained unmatched. Germline V lookup: CDR1 SGHVS, CDR2 FNYEAQ. The CDR3 spells CASSGGLAGGSLSYNEQFF. The CDR3, as DNA: TGTGCCAGCAGCGGGGGCCTAGCGGGAGGCTCCCTCTCCTACAATGAGCAGTTCTTC. Full variable domain (rest looked up from reference TRBV7-6 and TRBJ2-1): GAGVSQSPRYKVTKRGQDVALRCDPISGHVSLYWYRQALGQGPEFLTYFNYEAQQDKSGLPNDRFSAERPEGSISTLTIQRTEQRDSAMYRCASSGGLAGGSLSYNEQFFGPGTRLTVL.

V usage is TRBV7-9 and J usage is TRBJ1-1; TRBD1 matches at 9 bases. J lost 4 bases, V lost 0 bases, and 9 bases had no gene match. This CDR3 is 17 amino acids long. Germline CDR1 reads SEHNR; CDR2 reads FQNEAQ (reference sequence). DNA for the CDR3: TGTGCCAGCAGCTTAGCAGGCCCAACAGGGGGCAGCACTGAAGCTTTCTTT. Its protein is CASSLAGPTGGSTEAFF.

V is TRBV3-1 (or the pseudogene TRBV3-2) and J is TRBJ1-3; D is unresolved. From germline, CDR1 is LGHDT and CDR2 YNNKEL (reference sequence). CDR3 length equals 15 residues. V shed 2 bases and J shed 4 bases, with 12 bases lying between them. CDR3 protein: CASSQSPGTGNTIYF. CDR3 sequence (DNA): TGTGCCAGCAGCCAAAGTCCGGGTACCGGAAACACCATATATTTT.

The J gene is TRBJ2-2, the V gene TRBV5-5; no firm D call. The CDR3 consists of 16 residues. CDR1 is SGHKS, CDR2 YYEKEE, per germline (reference sequence). Trimming left V 2 bases short and J 0 bases short, with 11 bases between. Written as DNA, the CDR3 is TGTGCCAGCAGCTTAACGCCAGTAACGAACACCGGGGAGCTGTTTTTT. This codes for CASSLTPVTNTGELFF.

This chain uses TRBV30 with TRBJ1-4; no definite D call. CDR3 size: 12 residues. V shed 3 bases and J shed 4 bases, with 6 bases lying between them. Germline CDR1 is GTSNPN and CDR2 is SVGIG (reference sequence). The CDR3 DNA is TGTGCCTGGAGGAGGGATAATGAAAAACTGTTTTTT. Translating it yields CAWRRDNEKLFF.

The rearrangement uses TRBV5-1 and TRBJ1-1; 9 bases align to TRBD1. The CDR3 spans 17 residues. Germline CDR1 reads SGHRS; CDR2 reads YFSETQ. The junction had 13 bases not matched to a gene; V was cut back by 4 bases and J by 3 bases. The CDR3 here is CASSLLPGQGMHTEAFF. The DNA of the CDR3 is TGCGCCAGCAGCCTCCTTCCCGGACAGGGGATGCACACTGAAGCTTTCTTT. Filled out from reference TRBV5-1 and TRBJ1-1, the complete variable domain reads KAGVTQTPRYLIKTRGQQVTLSCSPISGHRSVSWYQQTPGQGLQFLFEYFSETQRNKGNFPGRFSGRQFSNSRSEMNVSTLELGDSALYLCASSLLPGQGMHTEAFFGQGTRLTVV.

This rearrangement joins TRBV28 to TRBJ2-7; D gene unclear. In germline, CDR1 is MDHEN, CDR2 SYDVKM. CDR3 length: 11 amino acids. Trimming took off 2 bases at V and 7 bases at J, with 6 bases between the two ends. Written as DNA, the CDR3 is TGTGCCAGCAGTTTACGGCGGGAGCAGTACTTC. This translates into CASSLRREQYF.

The chain employs TRBV18 and TRBJ1-1; TRBD1 is a possible D gene (6 bases). The CDR3 is 11 amino acids. Germline V lookup: CDR1 KGHSH, CDR2 LQKENI. The V and J ends lost 6 bases and 4 bases respectively, with 6 bases between them. CDR3 nucleotide sequence: TGTGCCAGCTCGGACAGCACTGAAGCTTTCTTT. Encoded protein: CASSDSTEAFF.

For the CDR3, the DNA is TGTGCCAGCAGCTTCCCCGGACAGGGAGGGTATGGCTACACCTTC. This gives the protein CASSFPGQGGYGYTF. The chain couples TRBV5-4 to TRBJ1-2; 8 bases align to TRBD1. Germline V gene lookup returns CDR1 SGHNT and CDR2 YYREEE (reference sequence). Losses at the gene ends were 2 bases for V and 5 bases for J; bases not matched to a gene: 8. The CDR3 spans 15 residues.

To note about this clone: The sample carries other DNA sequences with the same CDR3. The CDR3 DNA is TGCGCCAGCAGTTCCGGGACAGGGTCCTACGAGCAGTACTTC. Encoded protein: CASSSGTGSYEQYF. This sequence joins TRBV5-1 and TRBJ2-7, with 9 bases lining up with TRBD1. Germline CDR1 SGHRS, CDR2 YFSETQ. This CDR3 region has 14 residues. V lost 5 bases, J lost 1 base, and 4 bases stayed unmatched.